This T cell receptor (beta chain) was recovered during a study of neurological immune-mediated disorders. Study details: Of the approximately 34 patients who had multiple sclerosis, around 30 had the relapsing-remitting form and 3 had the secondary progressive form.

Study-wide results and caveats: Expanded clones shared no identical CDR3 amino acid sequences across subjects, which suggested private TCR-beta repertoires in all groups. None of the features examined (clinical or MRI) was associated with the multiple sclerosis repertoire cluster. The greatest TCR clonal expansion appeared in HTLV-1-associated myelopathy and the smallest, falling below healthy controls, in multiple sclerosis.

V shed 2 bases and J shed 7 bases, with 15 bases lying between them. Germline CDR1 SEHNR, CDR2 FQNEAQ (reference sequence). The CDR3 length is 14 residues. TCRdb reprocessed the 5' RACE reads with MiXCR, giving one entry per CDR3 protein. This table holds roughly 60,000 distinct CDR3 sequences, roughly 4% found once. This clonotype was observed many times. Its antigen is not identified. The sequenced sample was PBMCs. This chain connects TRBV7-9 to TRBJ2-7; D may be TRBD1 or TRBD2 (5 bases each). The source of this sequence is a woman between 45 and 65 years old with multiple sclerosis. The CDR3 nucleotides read TGTGCCAGCAGCTTATCATCCCTGAGGGGTGAGCAGTACTTC. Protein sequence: CASSLSSLRGEQYF.